These 20 T cell receptor beta chains were sequenced from one sample in a study of technical replicates of blood from several donors. Assay: immunoSEQ multiplex PCR; the TCRdb copy retains only in-frame clones and omits some. The sample comprises tens of thousands of clones, approximately 91% of which are singletons, and roughly 0.37% rests with the top ten. Sequencing was carried out using T cells isolated from PBMCs. The receptors originated from a human donor in good health. Some clones in this sample may be carry-over from other donors' samples.

The chain links TRBV5-4 to TRBJ1-1; D not resolved. The germline V and J ends were trimmed by 2 bases and 0 bases, with 8 bases remaining between them. From germline, CDR1 is SGHNT and CDR2 YYREEE (reference sequence). The CDR3 length is 14 residues. CDR3 region: CASSFDTLNTEAFF. As DNA, the CDR3 is TGTGCCAGCAGCTTCGACACGCTGAACACTGAAGCTTTCTTT. Full variable domain (missing parts from reference TRBV5-4 and TRBJ1-1): ETGVTQSPTHLIKTRGQQVTLRCSSQSGHNTVSWYQQALGQGPQFIFQYYREEENGRGNFPPRFSGLQFPNYSSELNVNALELDDSALYLCASSFDTLNTEAFFGQGTRLTVV.

This chain links TRBV4-2 with TRBJ2-1; TRBD2 matches at 15 bases. The germline V gene encodes CDR1 LGHNA and CDR2 YNFKEQ. This CDR3 is built from 16 residues. J gave up 9 bases and V 4 bases, and 7 bases lay outside the gene matches. DNA for the CDR3: TGTGCCAGCAGCCGCGGGACTAGCGGGAGGACAGCTGAGCAGTTCTTC. Amino acids: CASSRGTSGRTAEQFF.

The V call is TRBV11-3, the J call TRBJ2-1; 7 bases are shared with TRBD1. This CDR3 contains 14 residues. With 7 bases clipped from V and 4 bases from J, the junction kept 7 bases outside the gene matches. CDR1 SGHNT and CDR2 YENEEA come from the germline V gene. CDR3 bases: TGTGCCAGCACCCCACAGGGGTCATACAATGAGCAGTTCTTC. This sequence encodes CASTPQGSYNEQFF.

The chain joins TRBV7-6 to TRBJ2-3; D might be TRBD2 (5 bases). CDR3 length: 16 residues. The germline CDR1 and CDR2 sequences are SGHVS and FNYEAQ. V dropped 7 bases and J dropped 4 bases, with 21 bases sitting between them. As DNA, the CDR3 is TGTGCCAGCACCTCTCTAGTGGCGGGTCGGGCAGATACGCAGTATTTT. Its protein is CASTSLVAGRADTQYF. The full variable domain, with the rest looked up from reference TRBV7-6 and TRBJ2-3, is GAGVSQSPRYKVTKRGQDVALRCDPISGHVSLYWYRQALGQGPEFLTYFNYEAQQDKSGLPNDRFSAERPEGSISTLTIQRTEQRDSAMYRCASTSLVAGRADTQYFGPGTRLTVL.

In the case of this clone: Within the sample, other DNA sequences also encode this same CDR3. The chain joins TRBV29-1 to TRBJ1-2, with D perhaps matching TRBD1 (5 bases). The germline V and J ends were trimmed by 1 base and 3 bases, with 6 bases remaining between them. The CDR3 is made up of 12 amino acids. Germline CDR1 is SQVTM and CDR2 is ANQGSEA. The CDR3 nucleotides read TGCAGCGTTGAAGGGGGCTACTATGGCTACACCTTC. Protein product: CSVEGGYYGYTF.

This rearrangement joins TRBV7-8 to TRBJ1-4; 7 bases map to TRBD1. The CDR3 loop spans 16 amino acids. CDR1 and CDR2 (germline): SGHVS, FQNEAQ. With 0 bases clipped from V and 6 bases from J, the junction kept 7 bases outside the gene matches. CDR3 DNA: TGTGCCAGCAGCTTAGCGCTGAACAGGGGAGATGAAAAACTGTTTTTT. This translates into CASSLALNRGDEKLFF.

The chain joins TRBV5-1 to TRBJ1-2, with D tentatively TRBD1 (5 bases). The ends were cut back, 2 bases at V and 5 bases at J, with 16 bases in the middle. Germline loops: CDR1 SGHRS, CDR2 YFSETQ. There are 15 residues in the CDR3. The CDR3 spells CASSFQGVERYGYTF. The CDR3 DNA is TGCGCCAGCAGCTTCCAGGGTGTCGAGAGGTATGGCTACACCTTC.

This clone appeared once. The chain recombines TRBV27 with TRBJ1-1; D call uncertain. This CDR3 has 14 residues. Germline CDR1 MNHEY, CDR2 SMNVEV (reference sequence). V lost 2 bases to trimming and J lost 3 bases, with 10 bases between them. DNA for the CDR3: TGTGCCAGCAGTTTAAGTTACCGGGACACTGAAGCTTTCTTT. Its translation: CASSLSYRDTEAFF.

V is TRBV18 and J is TRBJ1-1; D is perhaps TRBD1 (5 bases). Deletions cut 2 bases from V and 4 bases from J, with 14 bases between. The CDR3 runs to 15 residues. Looked up from germline, CDR1 is KGHSH and CDR2 is LQKENI. The CDR3 DNA reads TGTGCCAGCTCACCAAAGCAGGGTCTTGGCACTGAAGCTTTCTTT. As protein: CASSPKQGLGTEAFF.

The chain is built from TRBV6-5 and TRBJ2-2; no firm D call. Trimming removed 10 bases at V and 4 bases at J, with 13 bases between. Germline values: CDR1 MNHEY, CDR2 SVGAGI. This CDR3 is 13 amino acids long. The DNA of the CDR3 is TGTGCCACCGGCCGTTCGGGCACCGGGGAGCTGTTTTTT. Amino acid sequence: CATGRSGTGELFF.

The chain uses TRBV7-3 and TRBJ2-5, with D maybe TRBD2 (5 bases). Looked up from germline, CDR1 is SGHTA and CDR2 is FQGTGA. V gave up 0 bases and J gave up 5 bases, with 16 bases separating them. The CDR3 runs 16 residues. CDR3 DNA: TGTGCCAGCAGCTTAACGCTCACTAGTTTAAAGGAGACCCAGTACTTC. It specifies CASSLTLTSLKETQYF.

CDR3 in amino acids: CASRESPEAFF. CDR3 bases: TGTGCCAGCAGAGAGTCCCCCGAAGCTTTCTTT. This rearrangement joins TRBV6-1 to TRBJ1-1; D unresolved. The V end lost 6 bases, the J end lost 8 bases, and 10 bases lay between the germline ends. The CDR3 runs 11 residues. Germline CDR1 is MNHNS and CDR2 is SASEGT.

This clone has a handful of counts. This chain links TRBV11-3 with TRBJ2-1; no definite D call. The CDR3 spans 20 residues. Trimming pared 0 bases from V and 5 bases from J, leaving 26 bases between. Looked up from germline, CDR1 is SGHNT and CDR2 is YENEEA. This CDR3 reads CASSLDIWVAGMTTDNEQFF. The CDR3 bases are TGTGCCAGCAGCTTAGATATTTGGGTGGCAGGAATGACAACAGACAATGAGCAGTTCTTC.

This chain connects TRBV29-1 to TRBJ2-7; 7 positions match TRBD1. The trim removed 6 bases at V and 2 bases at J, leaving 4 bases unmatched. The CDR3 runs to 12 residues. CDR1 SQVTM and CDR2 ANQGSEA come from the germline V gene. The CDR3 here is CSVSQGAYEQYF. The CDR3 DNA reads as TGCAGCGTCTCCCAGGGGGCCTACGAGCAGTACTTC.

This clone has a handful of counts. The genes are TRBV11-2 and TRBJ2-3; 10 bases fit TRBD1. CDR1 is SGHAT and CDR2 is FQNNGV in the germline V gene. Trimming removed 4 bases from V and 9 bases from J; junction bases left unmatched: 4. This CDR3 region has 13 residues. The CDR3 region has the DNA TGTGCCAGCAGCTCCGACAGGGGGCAGACGCAGTATTTT. It is translated as CASSSDRGQTQYF.

The chain recombines TRBV20-1 with TRBJ1-1, with D unclear. The CDR3 is 11 amino acids. Germline V gives CDR1 DFQATT, CDR2 SNEGSKA (reference sequence). With 5 bases removed from V and 1 base from J, the gap between germline ends came to 5 bases. CDR3 coding DNA: TGCAGTGCTCCCGGGAACACTGAAGCTTTCTTT. Translation: CSAPGNTEAFF.

This rearrangement joins TRBV19 to TRBJ1-1; 7 positions match TRBD1. This CDR3 comprises 15 residues. Germline loops: CDR1 LNHDA, CDR2 SQIVND (reference sequence). Germline trimming cut 1 base from V and 6 bases from J; bases unmatched to any gene: 8. In nucleotides, the CDR3 is TGTGCCAGTAGTATAGGCCCCGGACAGGACCCTGAAGCTTTCTTT. Amino acid sequence: CASSIGPGQDPEAFF.

The V and J genes are TRBV5-4 and TRBJ2-1; TRBD1 agrees at 9 bases. The CDR3 sequence is 12 residues long. J was trimmed by 12 bases and V by 4 bases; bases with no gene match: 5. CDR1 is SGHNT, CDR2 YYREEE, per germline (reference sequence). In DNA, the CDR3 is TGTGCCAGCAGCGGGCCGGGACAGGGGCAGTTCTTC. This sequence encodes CASSGPGQGQFF.

V is TRBV19 and J is TRBJ2-7; a weak D match, TRBD2 (6 bases). V was shortened by 3 bases and J by 2 bases, with 17 bases between the two germline ends. CDR3 length equals 16 residues. Germline values: CDR1 LNHDA, CDR2 SQIVND (reference sequence). The CDR3 DNA sequence: TGTGCCAGTAGTATGGGGAATCGGAGGGCTACCTACGAGCAGTACTTC. The encoded protein is CASSMGNRRATYEQYF.

This chain uses TRBV13 with TRBJ2-4, with TRBD2 matching 12 bases. Trimming cost V 5 bases and J 10 bases; bases outside gene matches: 15. The CDR3 runs 17 residues. Looked up from germline, CDR1 is PRHDT and CDR2 is FYEKMQ (reference sequence). The CDR3 DNA follows: TGTGCCAGCAGCGCCGGACTGACTAGCGGGAGCGTAGGGATTCAGTACTTC. Its translation is CASSAGLTSGSVGIQYF. Looking up the rest from reference TRBV13 and TRBJ2-4 gives the full variable domain: AAGVIQSPRHLIKEKRETATLKCYPIPRHDTVYWYQQGPGQDPQFLISFYEKMQSDKGSIPDRFSAQQFSDYHSELNMSSLELGDSALYFCASSAGLTSGSVGIQYFGAGTRLSVL.